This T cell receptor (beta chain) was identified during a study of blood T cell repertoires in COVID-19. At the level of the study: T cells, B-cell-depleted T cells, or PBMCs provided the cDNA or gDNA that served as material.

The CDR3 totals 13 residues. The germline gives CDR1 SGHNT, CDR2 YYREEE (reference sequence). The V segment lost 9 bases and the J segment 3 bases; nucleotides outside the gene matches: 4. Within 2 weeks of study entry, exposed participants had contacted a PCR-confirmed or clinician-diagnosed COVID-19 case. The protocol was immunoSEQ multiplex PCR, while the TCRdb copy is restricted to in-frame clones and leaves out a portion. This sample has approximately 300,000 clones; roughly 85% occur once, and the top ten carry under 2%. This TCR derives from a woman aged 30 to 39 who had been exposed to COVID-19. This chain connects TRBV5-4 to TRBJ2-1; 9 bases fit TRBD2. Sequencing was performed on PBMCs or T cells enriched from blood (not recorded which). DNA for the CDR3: TGTGCCACGGGGACTAGCTTCTACAATGAGCAGTTCTTC. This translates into CATGTSFYNEQFF.